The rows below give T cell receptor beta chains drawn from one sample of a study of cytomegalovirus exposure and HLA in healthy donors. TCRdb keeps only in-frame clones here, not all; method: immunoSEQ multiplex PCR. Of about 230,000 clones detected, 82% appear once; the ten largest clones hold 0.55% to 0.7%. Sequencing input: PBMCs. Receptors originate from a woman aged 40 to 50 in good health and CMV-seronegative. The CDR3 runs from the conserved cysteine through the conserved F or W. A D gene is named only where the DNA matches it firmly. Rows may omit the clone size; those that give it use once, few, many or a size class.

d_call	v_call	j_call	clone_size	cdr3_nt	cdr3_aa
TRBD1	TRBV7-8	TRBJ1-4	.	TGTGCCAGCAGCGCCGCCGGGACAGTTTTAGAAAAACTGTTTTTT	CASSAAGTVLEKLFF
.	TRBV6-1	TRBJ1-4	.	TGTGCCAGCAGCTCCATGGCCCTGGCCGAAAAACTGTTTTTT	CASSSMALAEKLFF
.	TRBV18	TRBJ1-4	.	TGTGCCAGCTCACCAGCGCCTAATGAAAAACTGTTTTTT	CASSPAPNEKLFF
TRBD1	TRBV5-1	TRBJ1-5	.	TGCGCCAGCAGCTTATCGGCAGGACAGGGGCCCCAGCATTTT	CASSLSAGQGPQHF
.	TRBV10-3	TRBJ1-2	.	TGTGCCATCACTCGCCAGGGTAGTAGTGGCTACACCTTC	CAITRQGSSGYTF
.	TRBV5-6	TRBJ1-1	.	TGTGCCAGCAGCCCACAGGACAGCCGGGCGGACACTGAAGCTTTCTTT	CASSPQDSRADTEAFF
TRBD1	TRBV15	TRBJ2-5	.	TGTGCCACCAGCAGAGGGGACAGTTGGGAGACCCAGTACTTC	CATSRGDSWETQYF
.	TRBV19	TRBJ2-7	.	TGTGCCAGTAGTTCAGGACAACCCTACGAGCAGTACTTC	CASSSGQPYEQYF
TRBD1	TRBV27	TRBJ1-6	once	TGTGCCAGCAGTCTCACAGGGGTTACTTCACCCCTCCACTTT	CASSLTGVTSPLHF
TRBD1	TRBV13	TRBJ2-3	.	TGTGCCAGCAGACGAGGGCAGTGGGACAGGCTCCGCACAGATACGCAGTATTTT	CASRRGQWDRLRTDTQYF
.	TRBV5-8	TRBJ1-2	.	TGTGCCAGCAGCTTGCAAGGCGGTCATAACTATGGCTACACCTTC	CASSLQGGHNYGYTF
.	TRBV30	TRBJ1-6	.	TGTGCCTGGAGTTACAGGGATTCACCCCTCCACTTT	CAWSYRDSPLHF
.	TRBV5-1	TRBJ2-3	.	TGCGCCAGCAGCTTAACCGGGTCTAGTTCAGATACGCAGTATTTT	CASSLTGSSSDTQYF
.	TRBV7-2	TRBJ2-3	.	TGTGCCAGCAGCTTACCTGGGTCAGTCAGGACAGATACGCAGTATTTT	CASSLPGSVRTDTQYF
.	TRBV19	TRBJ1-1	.	TGTGCCAGTAGTCCATTCCTCAAACAGGGTGAAGCTTTCTTT	CASSPFLKQGEAFF
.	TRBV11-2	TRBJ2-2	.	TGTGCCAGCAGCAGAGACACCGGGGAGCTGTTTTTT	CASSRDTGELFF
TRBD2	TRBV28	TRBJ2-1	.	TGTGCCAGCAGTTCCCGACTAGCGGGGGGTTCCAATGAGCAGTTCTTC	CASSSRLAGGSNEQFF
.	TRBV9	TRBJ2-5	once	TGTGCCAGCAGCTTACGGGGGCAAGAGACCCAGTACTTC	CASSLRGQETQYF
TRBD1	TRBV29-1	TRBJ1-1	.	TGCAGCGTTTTACAGGGGGTCTACACTGAAGCTTTCTTT	CSVLQGVYTEAFF
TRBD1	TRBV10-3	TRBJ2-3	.	TGTGCCATCAGTGATGTCGGGCAGGGGGCGCAGGAAGATACGCAGTATTTT	CAISDVGQGAQEDTQYF
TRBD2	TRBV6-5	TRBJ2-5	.	TGTGCCAGCAGTTACCGGACTAGCGGGGAAGAGACCCAGTACTTC	CASSYRTSGEETQYF
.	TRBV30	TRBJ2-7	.	TGTGCCTGGAGGGAGACTTCTTACGAGCAGTACTTC	CAWRETSYEQYF